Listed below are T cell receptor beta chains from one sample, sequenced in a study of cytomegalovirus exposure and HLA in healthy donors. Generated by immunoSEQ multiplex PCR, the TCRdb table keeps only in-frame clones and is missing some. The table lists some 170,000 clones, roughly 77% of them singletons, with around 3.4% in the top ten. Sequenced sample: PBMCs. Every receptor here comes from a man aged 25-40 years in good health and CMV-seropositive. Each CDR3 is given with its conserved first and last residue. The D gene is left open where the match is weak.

CDR3 protein: CAIKETGDQPQHF
CDR3 length: 13
V gene: TRBV10-3
D gene: TRBD1
J gene: TRBJ1-5

CDR3 protein: CASSGGGQRNQPQHF
CDR3 length: 15
V gene: TRBV10-1
D gene: -
J gene: TRBJ1-5

CDR3 protein: CASSPPPLATEQYF
CDR3 length: 14
V gene: TRBV7-2
D gene: TRBD2
J gene: TRBJ2-7

CDR3 protein: CAIRGVGGSYEQYF
CDR3 length: 14
V gene: TRBV10-3
D gene: -
J gene: TRBJ2-7

CDR3 protein: CAISDQQGFYEQYF
CDR3 length: 14
V gene: TRBV10-3
D gene: TRBD1
J gene: TRBJ2-7

CDR3 protein: CASRISGRADTQYF
CDR3 length: 14
V gene: TRBV19
D gene: -
J gene: TRBJ2-3

CDR3 protein: CAISEPTTSGRTDTQYF
CDR3 length: 17
V gene: TRBV10-3
D gene: TRBD2
J gene: TRBJ2-3

CDR3 protein: CASRPGIENSPLHF
CDR3 length: 14
V gene: TRBV28
D gene: -
J gene: TRBJ1-6

CDR3 protein: CASSDRTGNSYEQYF
CDR3 length: 15
V gene: TRBV10-1
D gene: TRBD1
J gene: TRBJ2-7

CDR3 protein: CASSFGGRLEAFF
CDR3 length: 13
V gene: TRBV11-2
D gene: -
J gene: TRBJ1-1

CDR3 protein: CASSPDSGGLYNEQFF
CDR3 length: 16
V gene: TRBV5-1
D gene: TRBD2
J gene: TRBJ2-1

CDR3 protein: CAGVRVPSYEQYF
CDR3 length: 13
V gene: TRBV30
D gene: -
J gene: TRBJ2-7

CDR3 protein: CASSLQGAGGSYNEQFF
CDR3 length: 17
V gene: TRBV7-8
D gene: -
J gene: TRBJ2-1

CDR3 protein: CASSWRTSGQETQYF
CDR3 length: 15
V gene: TRBV11-1
D gene: TRBD2
J gene: TRBJ2-5

CDR3 protein: CASSLAGTGVNIQYF
CDR3 length: 15
V gene: TRBV7-6
D gene: TRBD1
J gene: TRBJ2-4

CDR3 protein: CASRSPRGEKLFF
CDR3 length: 13
V gene: TRBV5-1
D gene: -
J gene: TRBJ1-4

CDR3 protein: CASSSSGGGGANVLTF
CDR3 length: 16
V gene: TRBV5-1
D gene: TRBD1
J gene: TRBJ2-6

CDR3 protein: CASSRGLLLNTGELFF
CDR3 length: 16
V gene: TRBV4-3
D gene: -
J gene: TRBJ2-2

CDR3 protein: CASSYAAGDGVETQYF
CDR3 length: 16
V gene: TRBV27
D gene: -
J gene: TRBJ2-5

CDR3 protein: CASSASGGRNEQFF
CDR3 length: 14
V gene: TRBV6-6
D gene: TRBD2
J gene: TRBJ2-1

CDR3 protein: CASSPTEAGAKVETQYF
CDR3 length: 17
V gene: TRBV5-1
D gene: -
J gene: TRBJ2-5

CDR3 protein: CASSRLAGPSSYNEQFF
CDR3 length: 17
V gene: TRBV5-1
D gene: TRBD2
J gene: TRBJ2-1

CDR3 protein: CASSLGQGSNQPQHF
CDR3 length: 15
V gene: TRBV2
D gene: TRBD1
J gene: TRBJ1-5